This TCR beta chain was captured in a study of somatic mutations in cytotoxic T cells in rheumatoid arthritis. This CDR3 has 15 residues. Trimming stripped 6 bases from V and 0 bases from J, with 12 bases between. Germline CDR1 SGHAT, CDR2 FQDESV (reference sequence). Original processing methods: Rarely did patient CD8+ clones above 1% match published virus-specific TCRB sequences. TCRdb's table, derived via immunoSEQ multiplex PCR, lists solely in-frame clones and lacks some. V and J calls and clone size are those listed in that table; D and trimming were worked out from the DNA. The sample has about 30,000 clones, more than 75% seen once; the top ten hold around 8.3%. This clone was observed a handful of times.

The sample was CD8+ T cells sorted from blood. This chain links TRBV11-1 with TRBJ2-1, with a possible D match to TRBD2 (6 bases). This receptor was obtained from an adult with rheumatoid arthritis. The CDR3 protein is CASSARDHSYNEQFF. The DNA of the CDR3 is TGTGCCAGCAGTGCGCGGGACCACTCCTACAATGAGCAGTTCTTC. The complete variable domain, with remaining parts taken from reference TRBV11-1 and TRBJ2-1, reads EAEVAQSPRYKITEKSQAVAFWCDPISGHATLYWYRQILGQGPELLVQFQDESVVDDSQLPKDRFSAERLKGVDSTLKIQPAELGDSAMYLCASSARDHSYNEQFFGPGTRLTVL.